This T cell receptor (beta chain) derives from a study of beta chain features in type 1 diabetes. This clone was recorded a few times. Its target is not known. This CDR3 spans 16 amino acids. Germline loops: CDR1 SGHRS, CDR2 YFSETQ. The V and J ends lost 4 bases and 9 bases respectively, with 23 bases between them. Of the isolated RNA, all was reverse transcribed, and so the sequenced material was expressed TCRB transcripts. The data were produced by immunoSEQ multiplex PCR, yet TCRdb's version contains in-frame clones alone and is incomplete. There are about 180,000 clones in the sample; less than 10% occur only once, and 0.5% lies in the top ten. The study's findings and limits: Insertion counts at VDJ junctions were lower in type 1 diabetes patients, who also showed more deletions there. Comparison showed that naive, central memory and Treg TCRB repertoires appeared more similar among patients than among healthy donors. Moderate yet significant TCRB CDR3 shortening was seen in Type 1 diabetes patients in all four CD4+ subsets. Because the template was cDNA, high-expressing cells might be over-represented.

This chain joins TRBV5-1 and TRBJ2-1; a possible D gene is TRBD2 (6 bases). The TCR originated in a man aged 18-30 years with type 1 diabetes. Sequenced sample: central memory CD4+ T cells from blood. DNA of the CDR3: TGCGCCAGCAGCCCGGCGAAGGTGGCCGGAGCGGGTGAGCAGTTCTTC. Protein sequence: CASSPAKVAGAGEQFF.